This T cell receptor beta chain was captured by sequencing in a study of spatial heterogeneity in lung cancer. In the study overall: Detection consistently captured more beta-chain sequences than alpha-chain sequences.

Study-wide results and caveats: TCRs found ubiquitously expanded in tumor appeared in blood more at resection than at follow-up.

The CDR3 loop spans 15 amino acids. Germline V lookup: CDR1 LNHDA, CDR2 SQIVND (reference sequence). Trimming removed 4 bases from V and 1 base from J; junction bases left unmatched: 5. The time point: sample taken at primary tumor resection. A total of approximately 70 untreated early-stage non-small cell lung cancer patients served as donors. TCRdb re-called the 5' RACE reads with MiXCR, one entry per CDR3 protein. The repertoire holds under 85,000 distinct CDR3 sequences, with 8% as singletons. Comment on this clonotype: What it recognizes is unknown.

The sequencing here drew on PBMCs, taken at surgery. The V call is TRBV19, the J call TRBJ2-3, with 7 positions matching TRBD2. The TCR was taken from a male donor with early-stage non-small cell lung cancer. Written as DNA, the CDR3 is TGTGCCAGTAGTACGGGAGGCCTTCGCACAGATACGCAGTATTTT. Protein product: CASSTGGLRTDTQYF.